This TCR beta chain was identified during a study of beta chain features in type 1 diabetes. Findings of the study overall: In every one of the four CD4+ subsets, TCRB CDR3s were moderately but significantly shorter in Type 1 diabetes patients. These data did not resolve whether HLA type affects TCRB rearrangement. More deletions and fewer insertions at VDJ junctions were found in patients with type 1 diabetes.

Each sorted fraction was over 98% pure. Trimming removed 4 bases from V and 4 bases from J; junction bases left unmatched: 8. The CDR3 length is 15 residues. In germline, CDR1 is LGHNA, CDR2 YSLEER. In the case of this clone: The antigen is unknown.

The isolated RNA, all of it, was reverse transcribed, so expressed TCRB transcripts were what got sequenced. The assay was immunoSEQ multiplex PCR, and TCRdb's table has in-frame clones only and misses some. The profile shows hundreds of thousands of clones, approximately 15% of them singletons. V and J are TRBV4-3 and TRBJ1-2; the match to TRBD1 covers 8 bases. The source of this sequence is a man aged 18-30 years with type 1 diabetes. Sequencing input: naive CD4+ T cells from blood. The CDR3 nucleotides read TGCGCCAGCAGCCCAGTCCCGGGACAGGCCTATGGCTACACCTTC. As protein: CASSPVPGQAYGYTF.